The 30 T cell receptor beta chains presented below share a single source sample, sequenced in a study of blood T cell repertoires in COVID-19. The table came from immunoSEQ multiplex PCR; TCRdb's copy has only in-frame clones and leaves some out. This sample yields some 200,000 clones, of which around 85% are seen a single time; approximately 2.4% belongs to the top ten. The source material was peripheral blood. The receptor set was obtained from a woman between 65 and 79 years old with COVID-19, enrolled during active disease.

The chain recombines TRBV19 with TRBJ1-4, with unresolved D. The CDR3 sequence is 14 residues long. The germline V gene has CDR1 LNHDA and CDR2 SQIVND (reference sequence). V gave up 6 bases and J gave up 0 bases, with 8 bases separating them. CDR3 nucleotides: TGTGCCAGTAGGGCGGATGCAACTAATGAAAAACTGTTTTTT. Translating it yields CASRADATNEKLFF.

V usage is TRBV19 and J usage is TRBJ2-1; the match to TRBD2 covers 12 bases. The junction had 5 bases not matched to a gene; V was cut back by 3 bases and J by 8 bases. The V gene's germline CDR1 is LNHDA and CDR2 SQIVND (reference sequence). This CDR3 has 15 amino acids. The CDR3 here is CASSIGTSGRYEQFF. CDR3 coding DNA: TGTGCCAGTAGTATCGGCACTAGCGGGAGGTATGAGCAGTTCTTC. The variable domain in full, completed from reference TRBV19 and TRBJ2-1, reads DGGITQSPKYLFRKEGQNVTLSCEQNLNHDAMYWYRQDPGQGLRLIYYSQIVNDFQKGDIAEGYSVSREKKESFPLTVTSAQKNPTAFYLCASSIGTSGRYEQFFGPGTRLTVL.

V gene TRBV7-9 combines with J gene TRBJ1-2; D possibly corresponds to TRBD1 (6 bases). The germline V and J ends were trimmed by 3 bases and 4 bases, with 12 bases remaining between them. The CDR3 length is 14 residues. The germline CDR1 and CDR2 sequences are SEHNR and FQNEAQ (reference sequence). The CDR3 nucleotides read TGTGCCAGCAGCTTCAATGGGGGCCTCTATGGCTACACCTTC. Its translation: CASSFNGGLYGYTF.

CDR3 DNA sequence: TGCAGCGTCAATGGACTGCGATACACAGATACGCAGTATTTT. Amino acid sequence: CSVNGLRYTDTQYF. The chain employs TRBV29-1 and TRBJ2-3; TRBD2 is a possible D gene (5 bases). The V and J ends lost 6 bases and 2 bases respectively, with 15 bases between them. The CDR3 has 14 residues. Germline CDR1 SQVTM, CDR2 ANQGSEA.

The V gene is TRBV19, the J gene TRBJ2-3; possibly TRBD1 for D (5 bases). CDR1 and CDR2 (germline): LNHDA, SQIVND (reference sequence). The CDR3 contains 13 residues. Trimming removed 5 bases at V and 4 bases at J, with 10 bases between. The DNA for the CDR3 is TGTGCCAGTAGTTGGGGCACCTCAGATACGCAGTATTTT. It yields the protein CASSWGTSDTQYF.

The chain combines TRBV30 with TRBJ2-5, with a weak D call TRBD2 (5 bases). The CDR3 runs to 14 residues. The V gene lost 6 bases and the J gene lost 4 bases, with 18 bases spanning the gap. Germline CDR1 reads GTSNPN; CDR2 reads SVGIG (reference sequence). Here the CDR3 DNA reads TGTGCCTGTTCACCCGCTAGCTGGGGAGAGACCCAGTACTTC. This sequence encodes CACSPASWGETQYF.

This clone was recorded only once. The chain joins TRBV7-2 to TRBJ1-5; TRBD1 might be the D (6 bases). V was clipped by 1 base and J by 5 bases, with 12 bases between them. From germline, CDR1 is SGHTA and CDR2 FQGNSA. The CDR3 runs to 15 residues. The CDR3 reads CASSLEQGAYQPQHF. CDR3 DNA: TGTGCCAGCAGCTTAGAACAGGGTGCCTATCAGCCCCAGCATTTT.

In its sample, this clone was seen a few times. The rearrangement links TRBV4-3 to TRBJ1-2; 7 bases align to TRBD1. V shed 1 base, J shed 4 bases, and the junction held 15 bases outside the gene matches. Germline V lookup: CDR1 LGHNA, CDR2 YSLEER. The CDR3 spans 18 residues. The CDR3 region is CASSQGQGQPLSPYGYTF. The CDR3 DNA reads as TGCGCCAGCAGCCAAGGACAGGGACAACCTCTGAGTCCCTATGGCTACACCTTC.

V and J are TRBV19 and TRBJ2-1; 9 positions match TRBD1. Trimming at V came to 4 bases and at J to 5 bases, leaving 9 bases not matched to a gene. Germline V lookup: CDR1 LNHDA, CDR2 SQIVND (reference sequence). The CDR3 consists of 16 residues. This chain's CDR3 is CASSSRTGQGNNEQFF. The CDR3 coding sequence is TGTGCCAGTAGTAGTAGGACGGGACAGGGAAACAATGAGCAGTTCTTC.

The chain is built from TRBV7-2 and TRBJ1-2; TRBD1 agrees at 7 bases. CDR1 is SGHTA, CDR2 FQGNSA, per germline. This CDR3 is 14 amino acids long. Trimming cost V 5 bases and J 4 bases; bases outside gene matches: 7. CDR3 residues: CASSRDRDFYGYTF. In nucleotides, the CDR3 is TGTGCCAGCAGCAGGGACAGAGACTTCTATGGCTACACCTTC.

This chain uses TRBV7-6 with TRBJ1-4; D is unresolved. The V and J ends lost 5 bases and 4 bases respectively, with 5 bases between them. Germline V gene lookup returns CDR1 SGHVS and CDR2 FNYEAQ. CDR3 length: 12 amino acids. The CDR3 sequence is CASSPFNEKLFF. CDR3 nucleotide sequence: TGTGCCAGCAGCCCATTTAATGAAAAACTGTTTTTT.

The gene calls are TRBV25-1 and TRBJ1-2; D may be TRBD1 (5 bases). Germline CDR1 reads MGHDK; CDR2 reads SYGVNS. This CDR3 is 14 amino acids long. Trimming took off 5 bases at V and 4 bases at J, with 14 bases between the two ends. The CDR3 spells CASSPDRRGYGYTF. As DNA, the CDR3 is TGTGCCAGCAGTCCGGACCGGAGGGGCTATGGCTACACCTTC.

Remarks on this clone: This specimen includes other DNA sequences encoding the same CDR3. The chain employs TRBV24-1 and TRBJ1-2; possible D gene TRBD1, 5 bases. V shed 5 bases and J shed 4 bases, with 10 bases lying between them. Looked up from germline, CDR1 is KGHDR and CDR2 is SFDVKD. This CDR3 spans 13 amino acids. CDR3 coding DNA: TGTGCCACCAGTGGGCAGGGCGGCTATGGCTACACCTTC. It codes for CATSGQGGYGYTF.

V is TRBV19 and J is TRBJ1-2; TRBD1 matches 9 bases. This CDR3 has 15 residues. With 4 bases clipped from V and 6 bases from J, the junction kept 9 bases outside the gene matches. Germline loops: CDR1 LNHDA, CDR2 SQIVND (reference sequence). CDR3 DNA: TGTGCCAGTAGTACAACAGGGGGCGCCTTGGATGGCTACACCTTC. It encodes CASSTTGGALDGYTF.

The chain recombines TRBV30 with TRBJ1-5; 9 nucleotides match TRBD1. Trimming cost V 0 bases and J 6 bases; bases outside gene matches: 12. CDR1 GTSNPN and CDR2 SVGIG come from the germline V gene (reference sequence). There are 17 residues in the CDR3. The CDR3 sequence is CAWSVTGGKRSGQPQHF. For the CDR3, the DNA is TGTGCCTGGAGTGTAACAGGGGGCAAGAGAAGCGGTCAGCCCCAGCATTTT.

The V and J genes are TRBV6-4 and TRBJ2-3; 11 bases align to TRBD1. Germline V lookup: CDR1 MRHNA, CDR2 SNTAGT. The CDR3 totals 14 residues. The trim removed 10 bases at V and 3 bases at J, leaving 6 bases unmatched. Here the CDR3 reads CATKRDRGTDTQYF. CDR3 bases: TGTGCCACCAAGAGGGACAGGGGGACAGATACGCAGTATTTT.

The V gene is TRBV30, the J gene TRBJ2-5, with a weak D call TRBD1 (6 bases). From germline, CDR1 is GTSNPN and CDR2 SVGIG (reference sequence). V lost 4 bases to trimming and J lost 4 bases, with 19 bases between them. CDR3 size: 15 residues. CDR3 coding DNA: TGTGCCTGGAATACAGGGACGTTAGTGGGAGAGACCCAGTACTTC. This codes for CAWNTGTLVGETQYF.

As DNA, the CDR3 is TGTGCCAGTAACAACGACAGGGGCTATGGCTACACCTTC. Residues: CASNNDRGYGYTF. The chain recombines TRBV19 with TRBJ1-2; 8 bases map to TRBD1. Germline CDR1 is LNHDA and CDR2 is SQIVND (reference sequence). The CDR3 loop spans 13 amino acids. V gave up 7 bases and J gave up 4 bases; unmatched junction bases: 5.

The chain links TRBV7-8 to TRBJ1-2; no firm D call. V was cut by 1 base and J by 3 bases, with 12 bases left in between. Germline CDR1 SGHVS, CDR2 FQNEAQ. The CDR3 length is 15 residues. CDR3 sequence reads: CASSLGPGLHYGYTF. CDR3 nucleotides: TGTGCCAGCAGCTTAGGCCCAGGATTACACTATGGCTACACCTTC.

The rearrangement uses TRBV5-4 and TRBJ1-3, with D perhaps matching TRBD1 (6 bases). V was cut by 2 bases and J by 4 bases, with 7 bases left in between. The germline gives CDR1 SGHNT, CDR2 YYREEE (reference sequence). The CDR3 contains 13 residues. CDR3 region: CASSLQGGNTIYF. The CDR3 bases are TGTGCCAGCAGCTTACAGGGAGGAAACACCATATATTTT.

The chain links TRBV19 to TRBJ2-1; TRBD2 is a possible D gene (6 bases). The CDR3 spans 16 residues. Trimming removed 1 base from V and 9 bases from J, with 19 bases in between. CDR1 is LNHDA, CDR2 SQIVND, per germline (reference sequence). The CDR3 is CASSIGGAGWYGEQFF. For the CDR3, the DNA is TGTGCCAGTAGTATAGGAGGGGCGGGGTGGTACGGTGAGCAGTTCTTC. Full variable domain (remainder filled in from reference TRBV19 and TRBJ2-1): DGGITQSPKYLFRKEGQNVTLSCEQNLNHDAMYWYRQDPGQGLRLIYYSQIVNDFQKGDIAEGYSVSREKKESFPLTVTSAQKNPTAFYLCASSIGGAGWYGEQFFGPGTRLTVL.

The chain links TRBV6-1 to TRBJ2-2; a possible D gene is TRBD2 (6 bases). The ends were cut back, 1 base at V and 8 bases at J, with 8 bases in the middle. The V gene's germline CDR1 is MNHNS and CDR2 SASEGT. This CDR3 has 13 residues. The CDR3 loop is CASSEGRGGELFF. CDR3 in DNA: TGTGCCAGCAGTGAAGGTCGGGGGGGGGAGCTGTTTTTT.

The V and J genes are TRBV11-2 and TRBJ1-2; the match to TRBD1 covers 10 bases. The CDR3 consists of 14 residues. Germline CDR1 reads SGHAT; CDR2 reads FQNNGV. The V gene end was trimmed by 5 bases and the J gene end by 8 bases; junction bases not matched to a gene: 8. The CDR3 DNA follows: TGTGCCAGCAGCCTCCGGGACAGGGGCGGGGGCTACACCTTC. Encoded protein: CASSLRDRGGGYTF.

The rearrangement joins TRBV25-1 to TRBJ2-1; D is possibly TRBD2 (6 bases). The CDR3 runs 13 residues. Germline V gives CDR1 MGHDK, CDR2 SYGVNS. The V and J ends lost 6 bases and 8 bases respectively, with 14 bases between them. DNA of the CDR3: TGTGCCAGCAGCTTCGGGAGTGGCGATGAGCAGTTCTTC. Protein sequence: CASSFGSGDEQFF.

The CDR3 sequence: CASSERAGARNTEAFF. The CDR3 nucleotides read TGTGCCAGCAGTGAAAGGGCAGGGGCGAGGAACACTGAAGCTTTCTTT. This chain connects TRBV25-1 to TRBJ1-1; TRBD1 is a possible D gene (6 bases). Per germline, CDR1 MGHDK and CDR2 SYGVNS. The CDR3 has 16 residues. Trimming removed 2 bases at V and 1 base at J, with 14 bases between.

V usage is TRBV20-1 and J usage is TRBJ1-1; D is uncertain. Germline CDR1 DFQATT, CDR2 SNEGSKA (reference sequence). The V end lost 3 bases, the J end lost 3 bases, and 11 bases lay between the germline ends. The CDR3 runs 13 residues. CDR3 sequence reads: CSASRRRDTEAFF. CDR3 nucleotide sequence: TGCAGTGCTAGTAGACGGAGGGACACTGAAGCTTTCTTT.

This clone showed up just once. V and J are TRBV30 and TRBJ2-3; TRBD1 matches at 9 bases. Germline V gene lookup returns CDR1 GTSNPN and CDR2 SVGIG (reference sequence). Germline trimming cut 5 bases from V and 10 bases from J; bases unmatched to any gene: 16. The CDR3 sequence is 15 residues long. CDR3: CAWELRDRVWSAQYF. The CDR3 nucleotides are TGTGCCTGGGAACTCCGGGACAGGGTCTGGAGTGCGCAGTATTTT. The whole variable domain, remainder taken from reference TRBV30 and TRBJ2-3, is SQTIHQWPATLVQPVGSPLSLECTVEGTSNPNLYWYRQAAGRGLQLLFYSVGIGQISSEVPQNLSASRPQDRQFILSSKKLLLSDSGFYLCAWELRDRVWSAQYFGPGTRLTVL.

The chain employs TRBV4-3 and TRBJ1-1; a possible D gene is TRBD1 (6 bases). This CDR3 spans 13 amino acids. Trimming shortened V by 4 bases and J by 4 bases, and 10 bases separated the two germline ends. Germline assignment: CDR1 LGHNA and CDR2 YSLEER. DNA for the CDR3: TGCGCCAGCAGCCCAAACAGGGTCACTGAAGCTTTCTTT. Its translation: CASSPNRVTEAFF.

The rearrangement uses TRBV6-2 or TRBV6-3 and TRBJ1-2; 7 bases map to TRBD1. The CDR3 consists of 13 residues. Trimming removed 2 bases from V and 6 bases from J; junction bases left unmatched: 3. Germline loops: CDR1 MNHEY, CDR2 SVGEGT. DNA for the CDR3: TGTGCCAGCAGTTACGCGGGACAGCATGGCTACACCTTC. Translating it yields CASSYAGQHGYTF.

The chain links TRBV19 to TRBJ1-6; D uncertain. Per germline, CDR1 LNHDA and CDR2 SQIVND (reference sequence). This CDR3 comprises 14 residues. V lost 1 base and J lost 9, with 10 bases in between. CDR3 residues: CASSIGGRVSPLHF. CDR3 DNA: TGTGCCAGTAGTATAGGCGGGAGGGTTTCACCCCTCCACTTT.